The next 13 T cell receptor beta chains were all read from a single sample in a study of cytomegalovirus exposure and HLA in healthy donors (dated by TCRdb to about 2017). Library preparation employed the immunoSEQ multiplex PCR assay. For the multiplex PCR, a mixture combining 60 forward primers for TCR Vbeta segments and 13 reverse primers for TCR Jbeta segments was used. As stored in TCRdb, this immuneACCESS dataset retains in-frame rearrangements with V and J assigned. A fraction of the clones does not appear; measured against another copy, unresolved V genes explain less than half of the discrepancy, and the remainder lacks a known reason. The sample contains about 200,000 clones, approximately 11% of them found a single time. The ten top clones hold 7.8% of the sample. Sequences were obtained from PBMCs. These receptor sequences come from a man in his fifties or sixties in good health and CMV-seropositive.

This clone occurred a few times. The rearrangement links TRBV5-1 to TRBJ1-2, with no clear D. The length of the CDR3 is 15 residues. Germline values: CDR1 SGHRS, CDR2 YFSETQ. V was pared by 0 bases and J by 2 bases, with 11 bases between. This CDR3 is CASSLDFTNNYGYTF. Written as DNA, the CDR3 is TGCGCCAGCAGCTTGGACTTCACCAACAACTATGGCTACACCTTC. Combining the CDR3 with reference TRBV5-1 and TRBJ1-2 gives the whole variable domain KAGVTQTPRYLIKTRGQQVTLSCSPISGHRSVSWYQQTPGQGLQFLFEYFSETQRNKGNFPGRFSGRQFSNSRSEMNVSTLELGDSALYLCASSLDFTNNYGYTFGSGTRLTVV.

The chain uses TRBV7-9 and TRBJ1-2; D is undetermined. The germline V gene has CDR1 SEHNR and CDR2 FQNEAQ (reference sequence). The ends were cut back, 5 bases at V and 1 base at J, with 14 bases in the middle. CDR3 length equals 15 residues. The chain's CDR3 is CASSGSLVFNYGYTF. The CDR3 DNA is TGTGCCAGCAGCGGATCGCTAGTGTTTAACTATGGCTACACCTTC.

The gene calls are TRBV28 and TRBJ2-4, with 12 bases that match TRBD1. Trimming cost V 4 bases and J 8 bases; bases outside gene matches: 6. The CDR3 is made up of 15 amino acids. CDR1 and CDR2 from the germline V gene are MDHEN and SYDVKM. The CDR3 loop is CASSSPGQGAYIQYF. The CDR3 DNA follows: TGTGCCAGCAGTTCCCCGGGACAGGGGGCTTACATTCAGTACTTC.

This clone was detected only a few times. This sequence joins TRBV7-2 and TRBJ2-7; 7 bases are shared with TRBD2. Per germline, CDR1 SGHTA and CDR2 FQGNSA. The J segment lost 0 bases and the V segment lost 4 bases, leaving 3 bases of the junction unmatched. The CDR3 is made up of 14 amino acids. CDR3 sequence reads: CASSSGLISYEQYF. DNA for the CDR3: TGTGCCAGCAGCTCGGGACTAATCTCCTACGAGCAGTACTTC.

The CDR3, as DNA: TGTGCCAGCAGCGCAAACTCCATCACGGGGGGGTGGGATTACAATGAGCAGTTCTTC. Protein product: CASSANSITGGWDYNEQFF. This rearrangement joins TRBV9 to TRBJ2-1; 8 positions agree with TRBD2. V lost 3 bases and J lost 4; bases outside the gene matches: 18. Germline values: CDR1 SGDLS, CDR2 YYNGEE. The CDR3 is made up of 19 amino acids.

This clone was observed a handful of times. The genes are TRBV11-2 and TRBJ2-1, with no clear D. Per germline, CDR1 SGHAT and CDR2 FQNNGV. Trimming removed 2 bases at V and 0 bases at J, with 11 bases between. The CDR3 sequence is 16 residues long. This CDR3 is CASSLQATSSYNEQFF. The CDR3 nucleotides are TGTGCCAGCAGCTTACAAGCGACGAGCTCCTACAATGAGCAGTTCTTC.

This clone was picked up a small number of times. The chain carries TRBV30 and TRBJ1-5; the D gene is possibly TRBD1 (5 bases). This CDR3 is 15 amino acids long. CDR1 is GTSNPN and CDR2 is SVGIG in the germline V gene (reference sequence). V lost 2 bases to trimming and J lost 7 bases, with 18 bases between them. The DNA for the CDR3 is TGTGCCTGGAGTTTGGCCGGGGGGGTGGGGCAGCCCCAGCATTTT. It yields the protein CAWSLAGGVGQPQHF. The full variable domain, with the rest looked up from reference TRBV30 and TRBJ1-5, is SQTIHQWPATLVQPVGSPLSLECTVEGTSNPNLYWYRQAAGRGLQLLFYSVGIGQISSEVPQNLSASRPQDRQFILSSKKLLLSDSGFYLCAWSLAGGVGQPQHFGDGTRLSIL.

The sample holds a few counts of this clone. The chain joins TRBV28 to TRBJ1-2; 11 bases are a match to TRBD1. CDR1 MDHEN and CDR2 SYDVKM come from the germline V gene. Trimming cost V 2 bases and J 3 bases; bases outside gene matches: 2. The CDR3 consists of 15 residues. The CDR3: CASSLEGQGDYGYTF. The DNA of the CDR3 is TGTGCCAGCAGTTTAGAGGGACAGGGGGACTATGGCTACACCTTC.

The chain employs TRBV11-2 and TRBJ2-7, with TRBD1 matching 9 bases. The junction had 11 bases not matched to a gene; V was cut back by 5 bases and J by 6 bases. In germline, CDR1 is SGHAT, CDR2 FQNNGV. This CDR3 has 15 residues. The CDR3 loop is CASSDPGQGGREQYF. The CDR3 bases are TGTGCCAGCAGCGATCCGGGACAGGGCGGTCGCGAGCAGTACTTC.

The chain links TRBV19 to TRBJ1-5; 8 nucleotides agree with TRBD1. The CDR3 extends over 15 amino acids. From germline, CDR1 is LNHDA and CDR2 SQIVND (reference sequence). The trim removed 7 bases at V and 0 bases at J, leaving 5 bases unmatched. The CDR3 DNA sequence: TGTGCCAGTAACGACAGGGGAGGTAGCAATCAGCCCCAGCATTTT. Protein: CASNDRGGSNQPQHF.

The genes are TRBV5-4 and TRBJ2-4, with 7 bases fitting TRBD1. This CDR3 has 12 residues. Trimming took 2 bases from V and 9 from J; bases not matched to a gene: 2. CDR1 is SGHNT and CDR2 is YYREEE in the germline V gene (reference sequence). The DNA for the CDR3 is TGTGCCAGCAGCTTACCAGGGGGCATTCAGTACTTC. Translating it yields CASSLPGGIQYF.

The CDR3: CASSRPGQGSGNTIYF. For the CDR3, the DNA is TGTGCCAGCAGTCGACCGGGACAGGGCTCTGGAAACACCATATATTTT. The chain couples TRBV7-8 to TRBJ1-3, with 9 bases that match TRBD1. After removal of 6 bases from V and 0 bases from J, the junction contained 6 bases not matched to a gene. The CDR3 consists of 16 residues. In germline, CDR1 is SGHVS, CDR2 FQNEAQ.

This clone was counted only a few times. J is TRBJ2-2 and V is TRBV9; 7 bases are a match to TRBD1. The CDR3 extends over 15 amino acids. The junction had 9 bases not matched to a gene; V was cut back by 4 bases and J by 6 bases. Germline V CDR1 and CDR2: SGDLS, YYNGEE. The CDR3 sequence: CASSPGTVSSGELFF. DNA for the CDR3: TGTGCCAGCAGCCCAGGGACAGTCAGCTCCGGGGAGCTGTTTTTT.